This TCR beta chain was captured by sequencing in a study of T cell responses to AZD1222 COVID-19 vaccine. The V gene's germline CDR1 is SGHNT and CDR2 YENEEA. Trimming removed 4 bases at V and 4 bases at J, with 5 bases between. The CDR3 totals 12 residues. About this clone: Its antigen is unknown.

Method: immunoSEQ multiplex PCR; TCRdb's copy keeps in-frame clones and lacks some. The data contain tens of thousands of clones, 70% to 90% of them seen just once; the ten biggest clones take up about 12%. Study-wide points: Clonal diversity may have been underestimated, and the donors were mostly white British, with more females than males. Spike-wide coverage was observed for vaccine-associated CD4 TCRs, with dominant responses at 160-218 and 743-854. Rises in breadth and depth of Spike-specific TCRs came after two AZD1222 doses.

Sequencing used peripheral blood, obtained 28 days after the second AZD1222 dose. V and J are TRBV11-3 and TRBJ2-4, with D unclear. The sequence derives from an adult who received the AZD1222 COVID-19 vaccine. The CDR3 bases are TGTGCCAGCAGCTCTCTGAAAAACATTCAGTACTTC. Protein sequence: CASSSLKNIQYF. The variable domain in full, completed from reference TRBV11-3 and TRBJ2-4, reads EAGVVQSPRYKIIEKKQPVAFWCNPISGHNTLYWYLQNLGQGPELLIRYENEEAVDDSQLPKDRFSAERLKGVDSTLKIQPAELGDSAVYLCASSSLKNIQYFGAGTRLSVL.